The entry below describes one TCR beta chain. The table came from immunoSEQ multiplex PCR; TCRdb's copy has only in-frame clones and leaves some out. The data contain roughly 340,000 clones, around nine tenths of them singletons. V dropped 4 bases and J dropped 0 bases, with 3 bases sitting between them. CDR3 size: 12 residues. In germline, CDR1 is SEHNR, CDR2 FQNEAQ (reference sequence). The data derive from a study of blood T cell repertoires in COVID-19. As for the study in general: COVID-19 samples from acute and convalescent phases originated in the United States, Italy and Spain.

This clonotype was sampled from a woman in her 70s with COVID-19, enrolled during active disease. The V and J genes are TRBV7-9 and TRBJ2-5; D uncertain. What was sequenced was peripheral blood. As DNA, the CDR3 is TGTGCCAGCAGCTCCTACCAAGAGACCCAGTACTTC. It codes for CASSSYQETQYF.